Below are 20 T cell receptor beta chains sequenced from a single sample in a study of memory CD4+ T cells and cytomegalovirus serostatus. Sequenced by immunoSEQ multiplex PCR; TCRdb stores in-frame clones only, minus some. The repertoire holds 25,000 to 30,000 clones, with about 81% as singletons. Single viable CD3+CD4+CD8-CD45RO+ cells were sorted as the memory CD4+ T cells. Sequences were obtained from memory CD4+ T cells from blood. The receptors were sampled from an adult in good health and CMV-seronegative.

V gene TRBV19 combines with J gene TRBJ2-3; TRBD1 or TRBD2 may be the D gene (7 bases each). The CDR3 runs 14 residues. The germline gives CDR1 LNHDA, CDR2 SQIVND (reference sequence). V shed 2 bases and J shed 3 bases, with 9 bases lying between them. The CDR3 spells CASSIQGGTDTQYF. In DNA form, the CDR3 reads TGTGCCAGTAGTATACAGGGGGGGACAGATACGCAGTATTTT.

CDR3 nucleotide sequence: TGCAGCGTTGACGGGACAGGGGTCACCGGGGAGCTGTTTTTT. Translation gives CSVDGTGVTGELFF. This rearrangement joins TRBV29-1 to TRBJ2-2; the match to TRBD1 covers 10 bases. V shed 3 bases and J 4 bases; nucleotides not matched to a gene: 2. The length of the CDR3 is 14 residues. Germline V gene lookup returns CDR1 SQVTM and CDR2 ANQGSEA.

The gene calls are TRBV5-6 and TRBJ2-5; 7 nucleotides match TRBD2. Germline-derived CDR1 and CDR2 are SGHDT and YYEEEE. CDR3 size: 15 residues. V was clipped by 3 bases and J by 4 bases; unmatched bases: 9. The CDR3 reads CASSSAGDLRETQYF. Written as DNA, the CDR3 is TGTGCCAGCAGCTCGGCGGGGGATCTACGAGAGACCCAGTACTTC. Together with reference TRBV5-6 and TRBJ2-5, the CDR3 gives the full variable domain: DAGVTQSPTHLIKTRGQQVTLRCSPKSGHDTVSWYQQALGQGPQFIFQYYEEEERQRGNFPDRFSGHQFPNYSSELNVNALLLGDSALYLCASSSAGDLRETQYFGPGTRLLVL.

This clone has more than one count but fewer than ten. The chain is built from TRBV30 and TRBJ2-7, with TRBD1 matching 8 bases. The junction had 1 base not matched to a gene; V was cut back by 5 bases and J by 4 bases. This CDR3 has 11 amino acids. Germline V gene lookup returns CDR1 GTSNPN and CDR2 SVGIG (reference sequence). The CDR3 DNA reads TGTGCCTGGGACAGGGGTTACGAGCAGTACTTC. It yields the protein CAWDRGYEQYF.

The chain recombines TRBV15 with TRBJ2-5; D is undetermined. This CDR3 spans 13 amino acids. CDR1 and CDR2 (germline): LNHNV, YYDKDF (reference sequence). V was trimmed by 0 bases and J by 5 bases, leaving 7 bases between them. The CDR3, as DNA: TGTGCCACCAGCAGAGATCTCAGGGAGACCCAGTACTTC. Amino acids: CATSRDLRETQYF.

The CDR3 DNA follows: TGTGCCAGCAGCGCGGGGGGAGGGACAGGGGGTGAAAAACTGTTTTTT. Its protein is CASSAGGGTGGEKLFF. The V gene is TRBV9, the J gene TRBJ1-4; TRBD1 agrees at 11 bases. CDR3 length equals 16 residues. Germline V gives CDR1 SGDLS, CDR2 YYNGEE. The V gene end was trimmed by 3 bases and the J gene end by 7 bases; junction bases not matched to a gene: 8.

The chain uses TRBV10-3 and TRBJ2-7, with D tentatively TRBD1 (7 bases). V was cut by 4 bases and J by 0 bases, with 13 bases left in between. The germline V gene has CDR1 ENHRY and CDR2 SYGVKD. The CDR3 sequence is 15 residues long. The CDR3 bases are TGTGCCATCAGTGGGGCGGGACAGAACTCCTACGAGCAGTACTTC. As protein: CAISGAGQNSYEQYF.

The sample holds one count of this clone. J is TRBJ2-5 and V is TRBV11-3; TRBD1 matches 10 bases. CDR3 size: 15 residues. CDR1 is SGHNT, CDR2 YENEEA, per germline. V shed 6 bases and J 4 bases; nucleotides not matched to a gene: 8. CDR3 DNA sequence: TGTGCCAGCAGAACCGGGACAGGGGTCCGAGAGACCCAGTACTTC. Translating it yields CASRTGTGVRETQYF.

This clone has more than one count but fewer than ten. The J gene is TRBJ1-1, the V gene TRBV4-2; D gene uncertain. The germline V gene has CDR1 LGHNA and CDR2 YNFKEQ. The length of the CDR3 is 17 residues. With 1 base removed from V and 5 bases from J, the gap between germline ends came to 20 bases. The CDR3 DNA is TGTGCCAGCAGCCAAGGGCGTGGTACTTTAAGTGAGACTGAAGCTTTCTTT. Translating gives CASSQGRGTLSETEAFF.

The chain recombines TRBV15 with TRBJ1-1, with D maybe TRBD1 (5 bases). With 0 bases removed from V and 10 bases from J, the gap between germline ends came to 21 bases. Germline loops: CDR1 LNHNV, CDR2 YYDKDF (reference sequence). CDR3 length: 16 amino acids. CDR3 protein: CATSRDMSEGQAGAFF. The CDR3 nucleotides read TGTGCCACCAGCAGAGATATGAGCGAAGGACAAGCCGGAGCTTTCTTT.

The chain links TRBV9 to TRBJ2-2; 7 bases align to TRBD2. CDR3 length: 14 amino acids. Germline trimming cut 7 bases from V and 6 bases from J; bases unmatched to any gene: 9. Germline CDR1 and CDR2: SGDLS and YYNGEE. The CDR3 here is CASARGAGPGELFF. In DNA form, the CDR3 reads TGTGCCAGCGCCCGTGGAGCGGGGCCCGGGGAGCTGTTTTTT.

CDR3: CASSWGVQRVETQYF. In DNA form, the CDR3 reads TGTGCCAGCAGCTGGGGAGTCCAACGGGTAGAGACCCAGTACTTC. The chain is built from TRBV5-5 and TRBJ2-5, with D tentatively TRBD2 (5 bases). This CDR3 is 15 amino acids long. Trimming stripped 3 bases from V and 4 bases from J, with 16 bases between. Germline V CDR1 and CDR2: SGHKS, YYEKEE (reference sequence).

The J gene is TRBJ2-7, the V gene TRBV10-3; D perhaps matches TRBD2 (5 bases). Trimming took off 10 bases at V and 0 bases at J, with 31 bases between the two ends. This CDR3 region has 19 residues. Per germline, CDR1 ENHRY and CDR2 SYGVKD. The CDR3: CATLALGRSRAAPSYEQYF. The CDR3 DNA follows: TGTGCCACCTTAGCGTTAGGGCGGTCGCGAGCGGCTCCCTCCTACGAGCAGTACTTC.

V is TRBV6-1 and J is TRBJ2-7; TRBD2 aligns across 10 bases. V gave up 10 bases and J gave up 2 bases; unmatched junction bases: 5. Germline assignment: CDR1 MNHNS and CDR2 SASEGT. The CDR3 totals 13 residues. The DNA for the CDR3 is TGTGCCATCCTAGCGGGGGCCACCTACGAGCAGTACTTC. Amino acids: CAILAGATYEQYF.

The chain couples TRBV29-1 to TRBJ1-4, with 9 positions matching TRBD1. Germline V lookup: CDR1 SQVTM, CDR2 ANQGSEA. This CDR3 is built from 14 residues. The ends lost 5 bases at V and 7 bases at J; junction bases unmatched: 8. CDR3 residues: CSVSNRGRGEKLFF. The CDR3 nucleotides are TGCAGCGTTTCAAACAGGGGGCGCGGTGAAAAACTGTTTTTT.

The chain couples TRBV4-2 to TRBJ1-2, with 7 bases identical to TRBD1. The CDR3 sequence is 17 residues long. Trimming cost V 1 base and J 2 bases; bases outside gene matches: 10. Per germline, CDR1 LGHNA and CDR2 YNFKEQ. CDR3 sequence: CASSQGAQAGGNYGYTF. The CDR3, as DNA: TGTGCCAGCAGCCAAGGAGCCCAGGCAGGGGGGAACTATGGCTACACCTTC.

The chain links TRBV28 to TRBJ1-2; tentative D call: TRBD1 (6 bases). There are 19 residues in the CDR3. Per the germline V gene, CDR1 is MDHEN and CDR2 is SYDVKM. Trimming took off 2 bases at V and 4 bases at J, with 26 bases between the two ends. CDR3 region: CASSLGVGGLLSGSYGYTF. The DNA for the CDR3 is TGTGCCAGCAGTTTAGGAGTTGGGGGGCTCCTGAGTGGATCCTATGGCTACACCTTC.

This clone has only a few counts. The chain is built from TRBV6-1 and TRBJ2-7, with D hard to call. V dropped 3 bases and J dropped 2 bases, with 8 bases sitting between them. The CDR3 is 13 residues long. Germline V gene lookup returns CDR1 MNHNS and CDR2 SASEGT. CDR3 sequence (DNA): TGTGCCAGCAGTGACAGAATCGCCTACGAGCAGTACTTC. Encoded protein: CASSDRIAYEQYF.

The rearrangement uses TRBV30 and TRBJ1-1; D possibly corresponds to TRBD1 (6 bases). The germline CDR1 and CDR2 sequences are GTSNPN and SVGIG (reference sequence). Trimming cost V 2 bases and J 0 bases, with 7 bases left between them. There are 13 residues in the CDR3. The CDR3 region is CAWSPGVNTEAFF. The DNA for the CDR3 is TGTGCCTGGAGTCCAGGGGTGAACACTGAAGCTTTCTTT.

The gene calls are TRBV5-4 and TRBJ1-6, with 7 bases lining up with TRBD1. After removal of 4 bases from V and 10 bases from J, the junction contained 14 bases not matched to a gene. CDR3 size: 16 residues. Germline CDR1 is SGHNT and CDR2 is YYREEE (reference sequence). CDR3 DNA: TGTGCCAGCAGCAAGGGGGCAGGGGTCACAGAATCACCCCTCCACTTT. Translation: CASSKGAGVTESPLHF.